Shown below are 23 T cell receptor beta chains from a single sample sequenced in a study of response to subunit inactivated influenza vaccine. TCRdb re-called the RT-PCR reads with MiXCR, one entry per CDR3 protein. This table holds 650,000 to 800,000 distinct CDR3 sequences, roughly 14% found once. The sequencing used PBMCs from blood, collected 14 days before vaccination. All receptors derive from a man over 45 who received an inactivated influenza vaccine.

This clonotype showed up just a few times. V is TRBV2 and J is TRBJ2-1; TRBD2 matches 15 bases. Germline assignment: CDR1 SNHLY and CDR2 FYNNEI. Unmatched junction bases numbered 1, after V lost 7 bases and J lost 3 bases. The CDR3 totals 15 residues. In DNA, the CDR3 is TGTGCCAGCAAGGGACTAGCGGGAGGCTACAATGAGCAGTTCTTC. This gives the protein CASKGLAGGYNEQFF.

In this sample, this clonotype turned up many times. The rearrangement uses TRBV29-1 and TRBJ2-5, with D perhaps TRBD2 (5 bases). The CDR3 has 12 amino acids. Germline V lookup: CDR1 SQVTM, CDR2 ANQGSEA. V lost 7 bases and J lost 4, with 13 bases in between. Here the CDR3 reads CSATLGIETQYF. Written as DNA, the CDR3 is TGCAGCGCGACTCTCGGGATAGAGACCCAGTACTTC.

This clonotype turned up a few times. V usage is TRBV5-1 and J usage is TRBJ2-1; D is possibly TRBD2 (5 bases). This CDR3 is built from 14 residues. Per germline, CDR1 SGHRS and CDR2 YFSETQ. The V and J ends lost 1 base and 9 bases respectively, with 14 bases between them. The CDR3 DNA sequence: TGCGCCAGCAGCTTGAGCAGGCCGGGGAGTGAGCAGTTCTTC. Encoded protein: CASSLSRPGSEQFF.

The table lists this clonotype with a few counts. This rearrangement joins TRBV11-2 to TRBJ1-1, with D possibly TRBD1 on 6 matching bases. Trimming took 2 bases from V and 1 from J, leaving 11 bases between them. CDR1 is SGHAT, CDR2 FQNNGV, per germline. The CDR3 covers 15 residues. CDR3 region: CASSLLGHRNTEAFF. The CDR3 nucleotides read TGTGCCAGCAGCTTATTGGGACATAGGAACACTGAAGCTTTCTTT.

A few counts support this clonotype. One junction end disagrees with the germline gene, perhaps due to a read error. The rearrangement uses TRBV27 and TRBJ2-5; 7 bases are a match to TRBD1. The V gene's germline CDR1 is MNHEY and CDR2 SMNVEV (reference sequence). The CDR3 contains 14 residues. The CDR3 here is CASRTLRGGRGQWF. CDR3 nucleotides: TGTGCCAGCAGAACGTTGAGAGGGGGCCGAGGACAGTGGTTC.

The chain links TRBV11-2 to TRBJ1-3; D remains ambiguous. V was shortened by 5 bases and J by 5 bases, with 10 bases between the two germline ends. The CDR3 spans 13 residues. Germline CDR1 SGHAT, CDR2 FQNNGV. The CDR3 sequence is CASSQGWRNTIYF. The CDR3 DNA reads TGTGCCAGCAGCCAAGGATGGAGAAACACCATATATTTT.

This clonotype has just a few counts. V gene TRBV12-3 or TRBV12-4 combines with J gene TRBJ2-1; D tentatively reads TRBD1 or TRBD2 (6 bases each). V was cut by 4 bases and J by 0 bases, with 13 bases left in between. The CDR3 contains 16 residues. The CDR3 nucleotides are TGTGCCAGCAGTTCCGTATCGGGGGCCTCCTACAATGAGCAGTTCTTC. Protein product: CASSSVSGASYNEQFF.

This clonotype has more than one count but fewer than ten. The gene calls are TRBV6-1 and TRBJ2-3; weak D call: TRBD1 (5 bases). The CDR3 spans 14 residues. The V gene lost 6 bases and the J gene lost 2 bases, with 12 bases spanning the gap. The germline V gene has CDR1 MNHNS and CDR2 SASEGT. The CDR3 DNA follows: TGTGCCAGCAGCCCAGGGATATTCACAGATACGCAGTATTTT. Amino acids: CASSPGIFTDTQYF.

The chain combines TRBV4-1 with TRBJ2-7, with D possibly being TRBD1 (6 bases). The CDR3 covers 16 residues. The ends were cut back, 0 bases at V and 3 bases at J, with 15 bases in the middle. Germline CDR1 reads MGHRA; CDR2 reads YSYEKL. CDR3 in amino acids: CASSQDGLVRGYEQYF. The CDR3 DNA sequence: TGCGCCAGCAGCCAAGATGGGCTCGTCAGGGGCTACGAGCAGTACTTC.

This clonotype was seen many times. The DNA for the CDR3 is TGCAGTGCAGGGACAGGGGGGGTCTATGAGCAGTTCTTC. This gives the protein CSAGTGGVYEQFF. V gene TRBV20-1 combines with J gene TRBJ2-1, with TRBD1 matching over 11 bases. This CDR3 spans 13 amino acids. Per the germline V gene, CDR1 is DFQATT and CDR2 is SNEGSKA (reference sequence). V was clipped by 6 bases and J by 8 bases; unmatched bases: 6.

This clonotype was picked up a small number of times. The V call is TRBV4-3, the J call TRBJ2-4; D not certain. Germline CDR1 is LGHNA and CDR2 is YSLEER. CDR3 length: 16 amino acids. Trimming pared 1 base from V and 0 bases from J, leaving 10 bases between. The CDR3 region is CASSQAWDLAKNIQYF. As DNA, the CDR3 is TGCGCCAGCAGCCAAGCTTGGGATCTAGCCAAAAACATTCAGTACTTC.

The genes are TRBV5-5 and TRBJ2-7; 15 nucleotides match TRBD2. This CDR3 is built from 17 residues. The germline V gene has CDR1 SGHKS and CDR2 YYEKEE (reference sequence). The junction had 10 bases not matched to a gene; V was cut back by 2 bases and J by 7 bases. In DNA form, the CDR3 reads TGTGCCAGCAGCTTCCTAGGACTAGCGGGGGGGCCGGGGGAGCAGTACTTC. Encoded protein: CASSFLGLAGGPGEQYF.

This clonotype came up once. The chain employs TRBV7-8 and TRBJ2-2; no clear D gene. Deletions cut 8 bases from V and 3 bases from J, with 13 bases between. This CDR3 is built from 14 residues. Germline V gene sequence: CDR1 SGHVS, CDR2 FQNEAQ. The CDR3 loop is CASCRPPDTGELFF. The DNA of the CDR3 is TGTGCCAGCTGCAGGCCCCCAGACACCGGGGAGCTGTTTTTT. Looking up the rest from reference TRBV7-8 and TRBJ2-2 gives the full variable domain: GAGVSQSPRYKVAKRGQDVALRCDPISGHVSLFWYQQALGQGPEFLTYFQNEAQLDKSGLPSDRFFAERPEGSVSTLKIQRTQQEDSAVYLCASCRPPDTGELFFGEGSRLTVL.

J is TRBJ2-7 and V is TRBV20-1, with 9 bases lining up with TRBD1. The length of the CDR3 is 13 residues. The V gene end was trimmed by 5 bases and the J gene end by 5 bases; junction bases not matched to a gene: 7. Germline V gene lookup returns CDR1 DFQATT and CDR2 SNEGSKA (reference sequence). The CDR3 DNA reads TGCAGTGCTGGCGGGACAGGGAGGAACGAGCAGTACTTC. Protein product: CSAGGTGRNEQYF.

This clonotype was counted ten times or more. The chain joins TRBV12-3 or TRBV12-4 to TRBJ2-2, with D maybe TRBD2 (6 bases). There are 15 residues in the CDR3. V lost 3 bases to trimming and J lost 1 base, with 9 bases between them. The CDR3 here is CASSFAGMNTGELFF. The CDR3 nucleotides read TGTGCCAGCAGTTTCGCGGGGATGAACACCGGGGAGCTGTTTTTT.

CDR3 nucleotide sequence: TGTGCCAGCAGCCAAGATCTGGCAGGGGTTTCCTACGAGCAGTACTTC. Its translation: CASSQDLAGVSYEQYF. The rearrangement uses TRBV3-1 and TRBJ2-7; possibly TRBD1 for D (6 bases). This CDR3 contains 16 residues. V gave up 0 bases and J gave up 1 base, with 13 bases separating them. The germline gives CDR1 LGHDT, CDR2 YNNKEL (reference sequence).

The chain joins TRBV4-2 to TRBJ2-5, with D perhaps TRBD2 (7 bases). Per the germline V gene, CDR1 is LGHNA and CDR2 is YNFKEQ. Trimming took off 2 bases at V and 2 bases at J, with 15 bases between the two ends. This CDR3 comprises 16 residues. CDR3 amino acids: CASSQWSGRGQETQYF. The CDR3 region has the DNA TGTGCCAGCAGCCAATGGTCAGGGAGGGGGCAAGAGACCCAGTACTTC.

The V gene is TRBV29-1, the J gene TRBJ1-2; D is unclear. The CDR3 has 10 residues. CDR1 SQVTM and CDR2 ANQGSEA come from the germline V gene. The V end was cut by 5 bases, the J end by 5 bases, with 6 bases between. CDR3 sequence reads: CSVLRYGYTF. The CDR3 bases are TGCAGCGTTCTTAGATATGGCTACACCTTC.

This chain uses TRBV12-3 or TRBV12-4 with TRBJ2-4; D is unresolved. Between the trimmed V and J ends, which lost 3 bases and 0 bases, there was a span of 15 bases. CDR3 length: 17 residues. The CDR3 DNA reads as TGTGCCAGCAGTTTTTGGAGAGTTACCTTAGCCAAAAACATTCAGTACTTC. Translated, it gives CASSFWRVTLAKNIQYF.

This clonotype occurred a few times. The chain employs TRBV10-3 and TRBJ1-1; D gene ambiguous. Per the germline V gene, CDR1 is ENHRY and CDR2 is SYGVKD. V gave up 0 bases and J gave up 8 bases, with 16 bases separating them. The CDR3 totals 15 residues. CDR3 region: CAISESSLGNKEAFF. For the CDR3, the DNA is TGTGCCATCAGTGAGTCGTCGCTGGGCAATAAGGAAGCTTTCTTT.

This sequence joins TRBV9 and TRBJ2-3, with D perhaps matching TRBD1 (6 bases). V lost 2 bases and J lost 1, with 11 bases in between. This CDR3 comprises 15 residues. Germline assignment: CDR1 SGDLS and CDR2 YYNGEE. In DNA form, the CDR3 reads TGTGCCAGCAGCGTTATACAGGGCGGCACAGATACGCAGTATTTT. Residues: CASSVIQGGTDTQYF.

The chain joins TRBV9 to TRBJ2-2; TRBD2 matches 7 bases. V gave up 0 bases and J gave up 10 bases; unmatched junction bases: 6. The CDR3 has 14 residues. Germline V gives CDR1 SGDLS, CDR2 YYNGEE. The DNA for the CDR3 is TGTGCCAGCAGCGTAGGAGCGGGACCGCCGGAGCTGTTTTTT. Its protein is CASSVGAGPPELFF.

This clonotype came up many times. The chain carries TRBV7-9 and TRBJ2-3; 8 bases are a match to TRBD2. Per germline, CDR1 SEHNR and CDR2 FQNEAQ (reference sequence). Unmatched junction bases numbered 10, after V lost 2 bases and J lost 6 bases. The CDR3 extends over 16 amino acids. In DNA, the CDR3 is TGTGCCAGCAGCTTACCCGCCGGGGGGGCTTTCGATACGCAGTATTTT. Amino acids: CASSLPAGGAFDTQYF.